These 13 T cell receptor beta chains were sequenced from one sample in a study of STAT5B mutations in CD4+ large granular lymphocyte leukemia. Produced via immunoSEQ multiplex PCR; TCRdb's table is partial and in-frame only. The repertoire has tens of thousands of clones, 80% to 85% of them found once; the top ten carry over 0.3%. The sample comprised CD4+ T cells from blood buffy coats. Receptor source: a human donor in good health.

There are a few counts of this clone. The V call is TRBV7-2, the J call TRBJ1-5; possible D gene TRBD1, 5 bases. From germline, CDR1 is SGHTA and CDR2 FQGNSA. The CDR3 consists of 15 residues. V was trimmed by 2 bases and J by 5 bases, leaving 13 bases between them. In DNA form, the CDR3 reads TGTGCCAGCAGCTTAATGGCAGGGTCTCATCAGCCCCAGCATTTT. Residues: CASSLMAGSHQPQHF.

V and J are TRBV9 and TRBJ2-1; D not certain. This CDR3 contains 13 residues. Germline-derived CDR1 and CDR2 are SGDLS and YYNGEE. V dropped 0 bases and J dropped 6 bases, with 7 bases sitting between them. CDR3 amino acids: CASSVGTANEQFF. The CDR3 DNA is TGTGCCAGCAGCGTAGGTACTGCCAATGAGCAGTTCTTC.

The chain has TRBV14 and TRBJ2-3, with D perhaps matching TRBD2 (5 bases). The germline CDR1 and CDR2 sequences are SGHDN and FVKESK. This CDR3 is 13 amino acids long. V dropped 4 bases and J dropped 2 bases, with 7 bases sitting between them. CDR3 nucleotides: TGTGCCAGCAGCCCCGGGAACACAGATACGCAGTATTTT. Its translation: CASSPGNTDTQYF.

The rearrangement joins TRBV2 to TRBJ2-1; 9 bases agree with TRBD2. The CDR3 is 15 amino acids. Germline V lookup: CDR1 SNHLY, CDR2 FYNNEI. The V segment lost 3 bases and the J segment 4 bases; nucleotides outside the gene matches: 4. CDR3 residues: CASSDVSGGYNEQFF. CDR3 bases: TGTGCCAGCAGTGACGTTAGCGGGGGATACAATGAGCAGTTCTTC. Looking up the rest from reference TRBV2 and TRBJ2-1 gives the full variable domain: EPEVTQTPSHQVTQMGQEVILRCVPISNHLYFYWYRQILGQKVEFLVSFYNNEISEKSEIFDDQFSVERPDGSNFTLKIRSTKLEDSAMYFCASSDVSGGYNEQFFGPGTRLTVL.

This chain uses TRBV11-3 with TRBJ2-3; no clear D. V lost 8 bases, J lost 0 bases, and 12 bases lay in between. The CDR3 runs to 14 residues. Germline loops: CDR1 SGHNT, CDR2 YENEEA. CDR3 coding DNA: TGTGCCAGCGCCCGAGCATCTAGCACAGATACGCAGTATTTT. Encoded protein: CASARASSTDTQYF. The variable domain in full, completed from reference TRBV11-3 and TRBJ2-3, reads EAGVVQSPRYKIIEKKQPVAFWCNPISGHNTLYWYLQNLGQGPELLIRYENEEAVDDSQLPKDRFSAERLKGVDSTLKIQPAELGDSAVYLCASARASSTDTQYFGPGTRLTVL.

The chain links TRBV9 to TRBJ2-1; 11 bases align to TRBD2. V shed 5 bases and J 3 bases; nucleotides not matched to a gene: 4. Looked up from germline, CDR1 is SGDLS and CDR2 is YYNGEE. The CDR3 spans 15 residues. The CDR3 coding sequence is TGTGCCAGCAGTGCCGGGACTAGCGGCTACAATGAGCAGTTCTTC. Amino acids: CASSAGTSGYNEQFF.

CDR3 amino acids: CASSLARLVNNEQFF. CDR3 coding DNA: TGTGCCAGCAGCTTGGCAAGACTAGTTAACAATGAGCAGTTCTTC. The chain carries TRBV5-8 and TRBJ2-1; D is possibly TRBD2 (6 bases). CDR3 length equals 15 residues. Trimming took 0 bases from V and 5 from J, leaving 12 bases between them. Germline values: CDR1 SGHTS, CDR2 YDEGEE.

In this sample, this clone turned up a few times. DNA of the CDR3: TGTGCCAGCAGGAGGGGCGTGAATTCACCCCTCCACTTT. Its protein is CASRRGVNSPLHF. The V call is TRBV11-3, the J call TRBJ1-6; maybe TRBD1 (5 bases). Trimming pared 6 bases from V and 7 bases from J, leaving 10 bases between. This CDR3 comprises 13 residues. Germline loops: CDR1 SGHNT, CDR2 YENEEA. Combining the CDR3 with reference TRBV11-3 and TRBJ1-6 gives the whole variable domain EAGVVQSPRYKIIEKKQPVAFWCNPISGHNTLYWYLQNLGQGPELLIRYENEEAVDDSQLPKDRFSAERLKGVDSTLKIQPAELGDSAVYLCASRRGVNSPLHFGNGTRLTVT.

The V and J genes are TRBV28 and TRBJ1-1, with D possibly TRBD1 on 5 matching bases. Germline CDR1 is MDHEN and CDR2 is SYDVKM. The CDR3 contains 14 residues. Trimming shortened V by 2 bases and J by 1 base, and 8 bases separated the two germline ends. The CDR3, as DNA: TGTGCCAGCAGTTTACAGGGACGGAACACTGAAGCTTTCTTT. Translating gives CASSLQGRNTEAFF.

The chain uses TRBV10-1 and TRBJ2-2, with D unclear. The V end was cut by 7 bases, the J end by 4 bases, with 16 bases between. The CDR3 has 15 residues. The germline CDR1 and CDR2 sequences are WNHNN and SYGVQD (reference sequence). Here the CDR3 DNA reads TGCGCCAGCATAAGACGAGAGCGAGGCACCGGGGAGCTGTTTTTT. It encodes CASIRRERGTGELFF.

This rearrangement joins TRBV10-3 to TRBJ2-5, with 12 bases identical to TRBD2. The CDR3 totals 16 residues. The trim removed 0 bases at V and 5 bases at J, leaving 4 bases unmatched. Germline CDR1 is ENHRY and CDR2 is SYGVKD. The CDR3 nucleotides read TGTGCCATCAGTGAGTCGACTAGCGGGGGAGGGGAGACCCAGTACTTC. Translated: CAISESTSGGGETQYF.

The rearrangement uses TRBV11-3 and TRBJ2-1; 8 positions match TRBD1. Germline-derived CDR1 and CDR2 are SGHNT and YENEEA. CDR3 length equals 18 residues. V dropped 5 bases and J dropped 2; count of bases not matched to a gene: 14. The CDR3 here is CASSPRVTGDPTYNEQFF. The CDR3, as DNA: TGTGCCAGCAGCCCGAGAGTGACAGGGGACCCGACCTACAATGAGCAGTTCTTC.

This clone was detected only a few times. CDR3 DNA: TGTGCCATCATGAGAGCGAACACTGAAGCTTTCTTT. It is translated as CAIMRANTEAFF. This chain uses TRBV10-3 with TRBJ1-1; the D is unclear. Per germline, CDR1 ENHRY and CDR2 SYGVKD. The CDR3 sequence is 12 residues long. V was pared by 7 bases and J by 1 base, with 7 bases between.